The following is a TCR beta chain sequence with its context. Its antigen remains undetermined. No base quality values were provided; no much bigger clone lies one nucleotide off. Sequenced using an Illumina MiSeq. TCRdb passed the public sequencing reads through fastp at Q25 and MiXCR, retaining productive beta sequences. CDR3 protein sequences are deduplicated, and each keeps its most common genes and DNA. The sample table holds 80,000 to 100,000 distinct CDR3 sequences, of which less than 40% were seen once. The ten largest clonotypes hold about 2% of the sample. The data originate from a study of type 1 regulatory T cells (dated by TCRdb to 2020 to 2023). Broadly, across the study: An in vitro protocol by which a Tr1-enriched, alloantigen-specific CD4 T cell product named T-allo10 was generated was characterized in the study. T-allo10 was under clinical evaluation in patients with hematological malignancies receiving allogeneic hematopoietic stem cell transplantation.

The receptor was derived from a human donor in good health. Sequencing input: CD4+ T cells, either the whole sample or a sorted fraction (not recorded which).

The CDR3 protein is CASSPGWQGSDTQYF. The nucleotide sequence reads as follows: TGTGCCAGCTCACCGGGTTGGCAGGGGTCAGATACGCAGTATTTT. The V gene is TRBV18 and the J gene is TRBJ2-3; TRBD1 is a possible D gene, resting on 6 matching bases. V is shortened by 3 bases, J by 4 bases, and the region joining them spans 14 bases. The CDR3 contains 15 residues, cysteine and phenylalanine counted. Only the CDR3 DNA stays, 45 bases, in frame from base 1. CDR1 KGHSH and CDR2 LQKENI are derived from the germline V gene.